The clone carrying this T cell receptor beta chain came up many times. The source material, RNA transcripts, was used to amplify TCR beta CDR3 regions. HTBI primers were employed in a first-round RT-PCR of the TCR CDR3. Each CDR3 protein is one row after TCRdb ran MiXCR on the multiplex PCR reads. The repertoire consists of approximately 560,000 distinct CDR3 sequences, with roughly 50% occurring once and the leading ten covering approximately 8.2%. The sample comes from a study of T cells in Graves' hyperthyroidism and ophthalmopathy. With 7 bases removed from V and 1 base from J, the gap between germline ends came to 11 bases. The CDR3 has 13 amino acids. Germline V gene data show CDR1 as SNHLY and CDR2 as FYNNEI.

This receptor was taken from a woman aged 18-29 years with Graves' hyperthyroidism. The sequenced sample consisted of peripheral blood or thyroid tissue (not recorded which). This rearrangement joins TRBV2 to TRBJ2-7; D unclear. The CDR3 DNA reads TGTGCCAGCAAAAGGGCCCAGTCCTACGAGCAGTACTTC. It encodes CASKRAQSYEQYF.